Listed below are T cell receptor beta chains from one sample, sequenced in a study of cytomegalovirus exposure and HLA in healthy donors. TCRdb's copy holds only in-frame clones and misses some; the assay was immunoSEQ multiplex PCR. The sample has around 91,000 clones; about 89% are singletons. The specimen sequenced was PBMCs. The receptors stem from a young man in good health and CMV-seropositive. Each CDR3 is given with its conserved first and last residue. Each record gives: clone size, J gene, D gene, V gene, CDR3 protein, CDR3 DNA. The D gene is left open where the match is weak. Part of the rows lack a size; the others show once, few, many or a class for expanded clones.

>.|TRBJ1-2|.|TRBV28
CASSLLGQGHGYTF
TGTGCCAGCAGTTTATTAGGCCAGGGCCACGGCTACACCTTC
>once|TRBJ1-1|.|TRBV27
CASSAIGTHTEAFF
TGTGCCAGCAGCGCGATCGGGACACACACTGAAGCTTTCTTT
>.|TRBJ2-4|.|TRBV4-1
CASSQGAGRTKNIQYF
TGCGCCAGCAGCCAAGGCGCCGGGAGAACCAAAAACATTCAGTACTTC
>.|TRBJ1-5|.|TRBV19
CASRSEVSQPQHF
TGTGCCAGTAGGAGCGAGGTTTCTCAGCCCCAGCATTTT
>.|TRBJ2-7|.|TRBV14
CASSQVQFQQYF
TGTGCCAGCAGCCAAGTCCAGTTTCAGCAGTACTTC
>.|TRBJ1-5|.|TRBV2
CATGRGDQPQHF
TGTGCCACCGGGAGGGGGGATCAGCCCCAGCATTTT
>once|TRBJ2-1|TRBD1|TRBV5-4
CASSTTGGQLFF
TGTGCCAGCAGCACAACAGGGGGACAGCTGTTCTTC
>.|TRBJ2-5|.|TRBV27
CASSFTAQTSRPETQYF
TGTGCCAGCAGTTTTACGGCCCAGACGTCCAGGCCTGAGACCCAGTACTTC
>.|TRBJ1-5|TRBD1|TRBV7-8
CASSLDWGQGSTQPQHF
TGTGCCAGCAGCTTAGATTGGGGACAGGGTTCGACTCAGCCCCAGCATTTT
>.|TRBJ2-2|.|TRBV19
CASSIGPAGTGELFF
TGTGCCAGTAGTATAGGGCCCGCGGGGACCGGGGAGCTGTTTTTT
>.|TRBJ2-1|.|TRBV7-7
CASSLRLDNEQFF
TGTGCTAGCAGCTTAAGACTCGACAATGAGCAGTTCTTC
>once|TRBJ2-5|TRBD2|TRBV2
CASTKNRLAGAGETQYF
TGTGCCAGCACCAAAAACCGGCTAGCGGGAGCGGGAGAGACCCAGTACTTC
>.|TRBJ2-3|.|TRBV6-1
CASSMGLAAGDTQYF
TGTGCCAGCAGCATGGGATTAGCCGCGGGAGATACGCAGTATTTT
>once|TRBJ2-1|.|TRBV11-2
CASSLEYNEQFF
TGTGCCAGCAGCCTGGAGTACAATGAGCAGTTCTTC
>.|TRBJ2-5|.|TRBV11-2
CASSLDIRDTQETQYF
TGTGCCAGCAGCTTAGATATTCGGGACACCCAAGAGACCCAGTACTTC
>.|TRBJ2-2|.|TRBV5-3
CARSLGAQAPFTTGELFF
TGTGCCAGAAGCTTGGGTGCACAGGCACCGTTTACTACCGGGGAGCTGTTTTTT
>.|TRBJ2-3|TRBD2|TRBV7-8
CASSPQLAGGMDTQYF
TGTGCCAGCAGCCCTCAACTAGCGGGAGGGATGGATACGCAGTATTTT
>.|TRBJ2-3|TRBD2|TRBV30
CAWSGGLAGLTDTQYF
TGTGCCTGGAGTGGAGGACTAGCGGGGCTCACAGATACGCAGTATTTT
>.|TRBJ2-5|TRBD1|TRBV7-9
CASSRQGQETQYF
TGTGCCAGCAGCCGACAGGGACAAGAGACCCAGTACTTC
>.|TRBJ2-7|TRBD2|TRBV10-2
CASRNTRLAGAYEQYF
TGCGCCAGCAGAAACACCCGACTAGCGGGGGCCTACGAGCAGTACTTC
>.|TRBJ2-3|TRBD2|TRBV6-5
CASTGGGSTDTQYF
TGTGCCAGCACAGGTGGCGGGAGTACAGATACGCAGTATTTT
>.|TRBJ2-7|.|TRBV5-1
CASSNLARQHEQYF
TGCGCCAGCAGCAATCTAGCGCGGCAACACGAGCAGTACTTC
>once|TRBJ2-3|.|TRBV2
CASSVEGSDTQYF
TGTGCCAGCAGTGTAGAGGGTTCAGATACGCAGTATTTT